This T cell receptor beta chain was sequenced during a study of technical replicates of blood from a handful of donors. This CDR3 has 14 residues. CDR1 is MNHEY, CDR2 SMNVEV, per germline (reference sequence). This table comes from immunoSEQ multiplex PCR, and its TCRdb copy is limited to in-frame clones, with some not included. The sample lists 95,000 or so clones, 85% to 95% occurring once. What was sequenced was T cells isolated from PBMCs. The chain has TRBV27 and TRBJ2-2, with 7 bases that match TRBD2. The origin of this receptor is a human donor in good health. The CDR3, as DNA: TGTGCAGCAGGGAGGGTGCCAGACACCGGGGAGCTGTTTTTT. Amino acid sequence: CAAGRVPDTGELFF.